The sequence of this T cell receptor (beta chain) was determined in a study of PD-L1 blockade in urothelial cancer. Whole-study context: Males with bladder-origin urothelial cancer constituted about nine tenths of the roughly 30 patients. The patients had undergone anywhere from 0 to 3 prior chemotherapy regimens.

V lost 2 bases to trimming and J lost 6 bases; unmatched junction nucleotides: 7. This CDR3 region has 16 residues. Germline values: CDR1 SGHVS, CDR2 FNYEAQ. Some clones are missing from TCRdb's copy, which holds only in-frame ones; the method was immunoSEQ multiplex PCR. Of 70,000 or so clones listed, 84% are singletons. The study enrolled patients with locally advanced or metastatic urothelial carcinoma. Sequenced here: PBMCs, sampled around atezolizumab (anti-PD-L1) treatment. The chain recombines TRBV7-6 with TRBJ2-2, with TRBD1 identical over 9 bases. The TCR originated in a man in his sixties or seventies with urothelial cancer. The CDR3 nucleotides are TGTGCCAGCAGCTTACGGGACAGGGCTGGCGCCGGGGAGCTGTTTTTT. Translation gives CASSLRDRAGAGELFF.